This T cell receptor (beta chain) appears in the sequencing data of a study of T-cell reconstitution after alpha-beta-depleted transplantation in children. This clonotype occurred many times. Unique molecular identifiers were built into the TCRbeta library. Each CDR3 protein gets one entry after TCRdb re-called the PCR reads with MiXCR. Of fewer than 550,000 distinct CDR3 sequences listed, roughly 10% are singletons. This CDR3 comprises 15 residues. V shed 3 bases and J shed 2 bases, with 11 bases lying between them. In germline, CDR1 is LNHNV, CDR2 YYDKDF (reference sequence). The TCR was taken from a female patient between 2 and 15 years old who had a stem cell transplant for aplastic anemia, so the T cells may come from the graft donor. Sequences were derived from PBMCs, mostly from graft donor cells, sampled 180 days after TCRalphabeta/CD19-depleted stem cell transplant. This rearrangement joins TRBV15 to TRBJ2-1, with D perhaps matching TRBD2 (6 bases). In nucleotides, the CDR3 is TGTGCCACCAGCAGGGTGGCGGGGCCCTACAATGAGCAGTTCTTC. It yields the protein CATSRVAGPYNEQFF.